This T cell receptor (beta chain) was captured by sequencing in a study of CD4+ T cells in melanoma. Study-level results: Neoantigen-specific CD4+ T cells in melanoma reportedly had diverse differentiation states. CD8+ T cell, macrophage and B cell function reportedly correlated with neoantigen-specific CD4+ T cells.

With regard to this clone: No antigen is known for it.

The CDR3 is 14 residues long. Trimming cost V 5 bases and J 7 bases; bases outside gene matches: 9. CDR1 and CDR2 (germline): PRHDT, FYEKMQ (reference sequence). The data were produced by immunoSEQ multiplex PCR, yet TCRdb's version contains in-frame clones alone and is incomplete. The repertoire consists of some 10,000 clones, with approximately 70% occurring once and the leading ten covering approximately 15%. The sample comprised cells from a culture (not recorded whether cultured in vitro). The chain is built from TRBV13 and TRBJ1-1, with 8 bases lining up with TRBD1. The sequence came from a human donor with melanoma. The CDR3 nucleotides read TGTGCCAGCAGCCCGGACAGGGTTTCAATTGAAGCTTTCTTT. It translates to CASSPDRVSIEAFF.